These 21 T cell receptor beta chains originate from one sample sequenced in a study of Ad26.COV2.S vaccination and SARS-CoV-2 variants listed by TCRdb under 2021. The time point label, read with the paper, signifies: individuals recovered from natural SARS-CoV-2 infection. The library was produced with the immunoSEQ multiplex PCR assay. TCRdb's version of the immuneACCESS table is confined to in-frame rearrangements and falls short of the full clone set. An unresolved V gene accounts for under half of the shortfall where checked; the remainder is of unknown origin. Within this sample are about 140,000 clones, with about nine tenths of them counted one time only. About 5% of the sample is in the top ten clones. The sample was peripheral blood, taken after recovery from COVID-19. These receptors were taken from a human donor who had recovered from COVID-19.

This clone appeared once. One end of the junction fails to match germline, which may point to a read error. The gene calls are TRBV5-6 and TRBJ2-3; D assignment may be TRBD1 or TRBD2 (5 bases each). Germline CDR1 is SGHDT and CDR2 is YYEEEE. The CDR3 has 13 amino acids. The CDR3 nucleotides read TGTGCCAGCAGCTCCGGGGCCACAGATACGCAGTTTTTT. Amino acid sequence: CASSSGATDTQFF.

CDR3 loop: CASNTGGSYEQYF. The CDR3 bases are TGTGCCAGCAATACAGGGGGTTCCTACGAGCAGTACTTC. The gene calls are TRBV28 and TRBJ2-7, with 8 bases aligning to TRBD1. The V gene's germline CDR1 is MDHEN and CDR2 SYDVKM. The CDR3 spans 13 residues. The V gene end was trimmed by 7 bases and the J gene end by 1 base; junction bases not matched to a gene: 3.

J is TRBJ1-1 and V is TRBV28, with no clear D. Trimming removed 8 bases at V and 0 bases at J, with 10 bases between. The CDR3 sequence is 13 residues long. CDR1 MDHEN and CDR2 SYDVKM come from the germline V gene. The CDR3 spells CASRRRVNTEAFF. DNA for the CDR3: TGTGCCAGCCGGCGGCGGGTGAACACTGAAGCTTTCTTT.

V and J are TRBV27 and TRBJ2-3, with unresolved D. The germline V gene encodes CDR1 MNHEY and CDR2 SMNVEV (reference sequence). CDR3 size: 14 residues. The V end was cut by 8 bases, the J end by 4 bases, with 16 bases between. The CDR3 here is CASPSPRVADTQYF. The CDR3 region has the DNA TGTGCCAGCCCCTCGCCCCGGGTGGCAGATACGCAGTATTTT.

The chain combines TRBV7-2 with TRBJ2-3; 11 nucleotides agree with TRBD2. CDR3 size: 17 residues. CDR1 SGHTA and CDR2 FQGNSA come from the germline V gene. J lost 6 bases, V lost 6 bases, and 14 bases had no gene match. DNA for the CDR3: TGTGCCAGCAGACCGCCCCCACTAGCGGGGGTGACGGATACGCAGTATTTT. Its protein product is CASRPPPLAGVTDTQYF.

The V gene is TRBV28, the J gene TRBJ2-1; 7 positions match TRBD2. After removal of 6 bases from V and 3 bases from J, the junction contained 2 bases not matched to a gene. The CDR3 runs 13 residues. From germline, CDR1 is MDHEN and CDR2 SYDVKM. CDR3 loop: CASRLAVYNEQFF. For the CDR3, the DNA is TGTGCCAGCAGGCTAGCGGTCTACAATGAGCAGTTCTTC.

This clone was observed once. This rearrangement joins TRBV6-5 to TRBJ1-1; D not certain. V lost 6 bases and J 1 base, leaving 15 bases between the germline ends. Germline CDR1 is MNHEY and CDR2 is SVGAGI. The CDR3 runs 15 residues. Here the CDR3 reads CASRGQIHSNTEAFF. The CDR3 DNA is TGTGCCAGCAGGGGCCAGATCCACTCGAACACTGAAGCTTTCTTT.

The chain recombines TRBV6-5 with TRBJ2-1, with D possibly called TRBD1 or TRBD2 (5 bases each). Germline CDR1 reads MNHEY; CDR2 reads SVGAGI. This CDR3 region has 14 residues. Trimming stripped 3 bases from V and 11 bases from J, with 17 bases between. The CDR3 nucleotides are TGTGCCAGCAGTTATTCGGGGCGATGGGCTCAGCAGTTCTTC. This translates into CASSYSGRWAQQFF.

CDR3 residues: CAWSPGEVYTEAFF. CDR3 in DNA: TGTGCCTGGAGTCCGGGAGAGGTTTACACTGAAGCTTTCTTT. The chain uses TRBV30 and TRBJ1-1, with unresolved D. Germline V gene sequence: CDR1 GTSNPN, CDR2 SVGIG (reference sequence). The CDR3 extends over 14 amino acids. Deletions cut 2 bases from V and 3 bases from J, with 13 bases between.

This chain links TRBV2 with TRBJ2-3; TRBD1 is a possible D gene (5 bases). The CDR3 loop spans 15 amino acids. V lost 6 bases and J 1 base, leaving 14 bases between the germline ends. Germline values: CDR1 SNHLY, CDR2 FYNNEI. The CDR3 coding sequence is TGTGCCAGCAGCTCCAGGGTCGGCGGCACAGATACGCAGTATTTT. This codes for CASSSRVGGTDTQYF.

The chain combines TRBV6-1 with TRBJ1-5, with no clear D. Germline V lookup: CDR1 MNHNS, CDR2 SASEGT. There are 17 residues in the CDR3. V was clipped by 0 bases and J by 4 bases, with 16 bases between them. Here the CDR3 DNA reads TGTGCCAGCAGTGAAGCGCGGAAGGTACAGCTGAATCAGCCCCAGCATTTT. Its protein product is CASSEARKVQLNQPQHF.

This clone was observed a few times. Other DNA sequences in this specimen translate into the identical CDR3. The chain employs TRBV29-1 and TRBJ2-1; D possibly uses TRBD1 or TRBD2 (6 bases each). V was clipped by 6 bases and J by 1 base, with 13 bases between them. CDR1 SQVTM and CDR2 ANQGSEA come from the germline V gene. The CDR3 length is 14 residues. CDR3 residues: CSVEKGGSYNEQFF. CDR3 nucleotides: TGCAGCGTGGAAAAAGGGGGGTCCTACAATGAGCAGTTCTTC.

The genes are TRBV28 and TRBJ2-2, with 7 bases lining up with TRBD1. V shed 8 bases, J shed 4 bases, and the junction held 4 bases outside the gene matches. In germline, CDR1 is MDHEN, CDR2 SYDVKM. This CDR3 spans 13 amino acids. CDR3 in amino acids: CASLGQFTGELFF. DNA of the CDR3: TGTGCCAGCCTGGGACAGTTCACCGGGGAGCTGTTTTTT.

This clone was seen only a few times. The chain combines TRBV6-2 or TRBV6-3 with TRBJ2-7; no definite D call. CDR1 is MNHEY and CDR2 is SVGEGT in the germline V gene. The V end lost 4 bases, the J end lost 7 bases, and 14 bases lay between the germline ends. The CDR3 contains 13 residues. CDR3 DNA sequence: TGTGCCAGCAGTTCCAGATCCTTCGGGGAGCAGTACTTC. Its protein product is CASSSRSFGEQYF.

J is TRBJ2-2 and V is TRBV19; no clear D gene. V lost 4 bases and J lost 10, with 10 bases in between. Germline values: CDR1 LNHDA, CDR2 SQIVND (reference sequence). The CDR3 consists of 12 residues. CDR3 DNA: TGTGCCAGTAGTAGCCCCGTTGAGGAGCTGTTTTTT. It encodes CASSSPVEELFF.

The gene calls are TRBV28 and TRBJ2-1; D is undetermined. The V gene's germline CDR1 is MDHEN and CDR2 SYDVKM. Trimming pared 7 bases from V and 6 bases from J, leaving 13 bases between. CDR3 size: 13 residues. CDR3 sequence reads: CASNGVNINEQFF. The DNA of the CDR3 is TGTGCCAGCAATGGGGTGAATATCAATGAGCAGTTCTTC.

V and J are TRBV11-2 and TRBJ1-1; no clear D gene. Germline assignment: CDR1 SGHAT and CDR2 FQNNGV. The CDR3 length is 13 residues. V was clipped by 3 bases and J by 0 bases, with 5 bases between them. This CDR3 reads CASSLAVNTEAFF. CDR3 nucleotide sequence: TGTGCCAGCAGCTTGGCAGTGAACACTGAAGCTTTCTTT.

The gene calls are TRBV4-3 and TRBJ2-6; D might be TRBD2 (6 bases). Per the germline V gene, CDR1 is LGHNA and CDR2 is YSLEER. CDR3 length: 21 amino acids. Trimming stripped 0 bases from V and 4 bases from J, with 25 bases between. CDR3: CASSQDRWRGYAQGGANVLTF. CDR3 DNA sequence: TGCGCCAGCAGCCAAGATCGTTGGCGGGGATACGCCCAAGGGGGGGCCAACGTCCTGACTTTC.

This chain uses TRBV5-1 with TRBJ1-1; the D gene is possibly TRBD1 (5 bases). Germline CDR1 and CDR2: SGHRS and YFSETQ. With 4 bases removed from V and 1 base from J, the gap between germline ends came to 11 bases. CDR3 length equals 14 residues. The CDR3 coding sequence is TGCGCCAGCAGCATGGGACTTAGGAACACTGAAGCTTTCTTT. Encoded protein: CASSMGLRNTEAFF.

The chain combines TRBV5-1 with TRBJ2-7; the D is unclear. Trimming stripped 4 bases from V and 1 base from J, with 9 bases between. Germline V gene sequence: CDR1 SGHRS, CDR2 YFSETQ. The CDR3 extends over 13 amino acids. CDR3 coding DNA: TGCGCCAGCAGCGATCCTAGATCCTACGAGCAGTACTTC. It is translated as CASSDPRSYEQYF. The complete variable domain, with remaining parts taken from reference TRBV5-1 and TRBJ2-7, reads KAGVTQTPRYLIKTRGQQVTLSCSPISGHRSVSWYQQTPGQGLQFLFEYFSETQRNKGNFPGRFSGRQFSNSRSEMNVSTLELGDSALYLCASSDPRSYEQYFGPGTRLTVT.

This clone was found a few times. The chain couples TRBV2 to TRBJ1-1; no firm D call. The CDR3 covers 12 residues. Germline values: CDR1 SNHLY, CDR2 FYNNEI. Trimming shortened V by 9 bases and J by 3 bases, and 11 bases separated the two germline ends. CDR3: CASRVFDTEAFF. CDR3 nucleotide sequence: TGTGCCAGTAGGGTGTTCGACACTGAAGCTTTCTTT. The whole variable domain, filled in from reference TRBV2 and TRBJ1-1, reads EPEVTQTPSHQVTQMGQEVILRCVPISNHLYFYWYRQILGQKVEFLVSFYNNEISEKSEIFDDQFSVERPDGSNFTLKIRSTKLEDSAMYFCASRVFDTEAFFGQGTRLTVV.